This paragraph covers one TCR beta chain sequence. Its antigen is currently unknown. These data are taken from a study of vaccination and CD4 T cells after COVID-19. As for the study in general: Controls used CEFX viral epitopes (positive), HIV-1 Nef peptides (negative), or no peptide.

Treatment: approximately 9-day PBMC culture with coronavirus spike peptide pools or control peptides (ViraFEST assay). Gathering of the CD4+ T cells, from the unexposed donor, took place before the COVID-19 pandemic (2011-2018). The ViraFEST method relied on peptide pools to expand antigen-specific T cells, followed by TCR sequencing. The assay that was used to sequence DNA from cultured CD4+ T cells was the Oncomine TCR Beta short-read assay. Cultured CD4+ T cells yielded the extracted genomic DNA. TCRdb ran MiXCR on the PCR reads and lists one entry per CDR3 protein. The data contain 7,000 to 9,000 distinct CDR3 sequences, 32% of them singletons. The CDR3 extends over 14 amino acids. The ends were cut back, 5 bases at V and 0 bases at J, with 10 bases in the middle. Germline V gives CDR1 SGHAT, CDR2 FQDESV (reference sequence).

The sequence derives from a human donor in good health. V is TRBV11-1 and J is TRBJ1-2, with unresolved D. Source material: CD4+ T cells from blood, cultured in vitro. The CDR3 coding sequence is TGTGCCAGCAGCCAGCAGACGGCTAACTATGGCTACACCTTC. It yields the protein CASSQQTANYGYTF. The full variable domain, its missing parts supplied by reference TRBV11-1 and TRBJ1-2, is EAEVAQSPRYKITEKSQAVAFWCDPISGHATLYWYRQILGQGPELLVQFQDESVVDDSQLPKDRFSAERLKGVDSTLKIQPAELGDSAMYLCASSQQTANYGYTFGSGTRLTVV.